This T cell receptor beta chain comes out of a study of T cell repertoires in cytomegalovirus infection. Study-level information: HLA-B-restricted CMV epitopes that are well studied, plus recently identified HLA-C-restricted ones, were used by the study. Findings of the study overall: Ex vivo, HLA-C-restricted CMV-specific TCR beta clonotypes prevailed over the rest of the response.

The germline V gene has CDR1 MNHEY and CDR2 SVGAGI. The CDR3 runs to 14 residues. The V gene lost 3 bases and the J gene lost 1 base, with 9 bases spanning the gap. This clonotype was seen more than once but under ten times. What it binds is unknown. TCRdb used MiXCR to reprocess the reads, holding one entry per CDR3 protein. The sample contains roughly 860,000 distinct CDR3 sequences, about 30% of which appear only once. The receptor's source is a human donor in good health (CMV status not recorded). Some clones in this sample may be carry-over from other donors' samples. This rearrangement joins TRBV6-5 to TRBJ1-1, with a weak D call TRBD1 (5 bases). This sample comprised cultured CD8+ T cells from PBMCs, obtained from culture after CMV antigen stimulation. CDR3 in DNA: TGTGCCAGCAGTTATGGGGCCCCGAACACTGAAGCTTTCTTT. It is translated as CASSYGAPNTEAFF.